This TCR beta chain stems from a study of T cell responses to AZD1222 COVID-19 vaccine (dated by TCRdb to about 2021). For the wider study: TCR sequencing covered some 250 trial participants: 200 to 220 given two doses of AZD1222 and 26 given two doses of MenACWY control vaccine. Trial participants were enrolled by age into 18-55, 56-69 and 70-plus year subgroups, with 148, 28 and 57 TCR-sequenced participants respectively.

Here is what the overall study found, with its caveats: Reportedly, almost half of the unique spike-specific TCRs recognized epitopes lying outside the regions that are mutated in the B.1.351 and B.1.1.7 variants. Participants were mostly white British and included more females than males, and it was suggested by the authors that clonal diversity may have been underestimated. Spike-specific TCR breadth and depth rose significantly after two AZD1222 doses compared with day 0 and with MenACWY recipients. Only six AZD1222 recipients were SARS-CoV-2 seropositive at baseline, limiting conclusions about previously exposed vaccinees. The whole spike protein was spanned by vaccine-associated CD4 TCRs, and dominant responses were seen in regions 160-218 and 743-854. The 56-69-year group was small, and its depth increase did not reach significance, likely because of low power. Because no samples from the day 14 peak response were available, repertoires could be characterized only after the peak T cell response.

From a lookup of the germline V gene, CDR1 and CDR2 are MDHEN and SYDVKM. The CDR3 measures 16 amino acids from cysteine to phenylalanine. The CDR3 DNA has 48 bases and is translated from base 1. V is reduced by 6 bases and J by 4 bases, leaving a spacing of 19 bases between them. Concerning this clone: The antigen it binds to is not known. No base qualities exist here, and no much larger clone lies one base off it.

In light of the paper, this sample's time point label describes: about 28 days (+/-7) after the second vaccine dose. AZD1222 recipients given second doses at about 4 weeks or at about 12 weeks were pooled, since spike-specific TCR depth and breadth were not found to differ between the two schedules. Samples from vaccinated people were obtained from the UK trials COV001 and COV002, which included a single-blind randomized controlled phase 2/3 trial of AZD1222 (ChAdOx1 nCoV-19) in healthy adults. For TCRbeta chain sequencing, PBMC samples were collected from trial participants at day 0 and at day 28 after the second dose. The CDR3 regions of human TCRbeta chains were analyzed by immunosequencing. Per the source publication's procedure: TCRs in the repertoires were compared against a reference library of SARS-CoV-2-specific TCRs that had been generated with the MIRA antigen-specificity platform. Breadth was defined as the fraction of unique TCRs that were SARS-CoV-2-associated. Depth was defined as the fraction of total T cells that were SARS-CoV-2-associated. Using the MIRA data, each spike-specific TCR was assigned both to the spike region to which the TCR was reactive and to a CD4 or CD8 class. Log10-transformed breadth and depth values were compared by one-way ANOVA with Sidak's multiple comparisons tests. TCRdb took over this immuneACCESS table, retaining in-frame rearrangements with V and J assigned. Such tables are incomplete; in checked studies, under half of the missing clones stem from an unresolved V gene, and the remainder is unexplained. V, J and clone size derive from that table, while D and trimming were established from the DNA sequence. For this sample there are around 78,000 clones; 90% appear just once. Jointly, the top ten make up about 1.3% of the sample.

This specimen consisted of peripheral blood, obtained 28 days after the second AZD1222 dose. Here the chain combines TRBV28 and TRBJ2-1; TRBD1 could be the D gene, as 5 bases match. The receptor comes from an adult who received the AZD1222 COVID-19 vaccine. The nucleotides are TGTGCCAGCAGCAACCCTGGGGCCAAGCCATACAATGAGCAGTTCTTC. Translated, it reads CASSNPGAKPYNEQFF.